Presented here are 30 T cell receptor beta chains from one specimen sequenced in a study of blood T cell repertoires in COVID-19. This table comes from immunoSEQ multiplex PCR, and its TCRdb copy is limited to in-frame clones, with some not included. Here the sample spans tens of thousands of clones, over 65% being singletons. The sequencing sample was made of peripheral blood. The receptors derive from a man older than 75 with active or convalescent COVID-19.

This rearrangement joins TRBV29-1 to TRBJ2-2, with TRBD2 matching 13 bases. Germline-derived CDR1 and CDR2 are SQVTM and ANQGSEA. CDR3 length equals 17 residues. The trim removed 6 bases at V and 1 base at J, leaving 8 bases unmatched. The CDR3 DNA reads TGCAGCGTCCTGGGACTAGCGGGATCCCTGAACACCGGGGAGCTGTTTTTT. Residues: CSVLGLAGSLNTGELFF.

The V and J genes are TRBV5-1 and TRBJ2-3, with 10 bases that match TRBD2. V shed 4 bases, J shed 2 bases, and the junction held 7 bases outside the gene matches. The CDR3 is 16 residues long. Germline CDR1 reads SGHRS; CDR2 reads YFSETQ. CDR3 coding DNA: TGCGCCAGCAGCCTTATTAGCGGGGGGTTCACAGATACGCAGTATTTT. Amino acid sequence: CASSLISGGFTDTQYF.

In this sample, this clone turned up a few times. The CDR3 protein is CASSYQGSGQPQHF. The CDR3 bases are TGTGCCAGCAGTTACCAAGGGAGCGGGCAGCCCCAGCATTTT. The chain uses TRBV6-6 and TRBJ1-5; D unresolved. There are 14 residues in the CDR3. V lost 2 bases and J lost 7, with 12 bases in between. The germline gives CDR1 MNHNY, CDR2 SVGAGI (reference sequence).

DNA for the CDR3: TGTGCCAGCACTCAGCGGGGGAACACCGGGGAGCTGTTTTTT. It yields the protein CASTQRGNTGELFF. The genes are TRBV6-5 and TRBJ2-2; the match to TRBD2 covers 7 bases. This CDR3 spans 14 amino acids. The V gene's germline CDR1 is MNHEY and CDR2 SVGAGI. After removal of 7 bases from V and 1 base from J, the junction contained 3 bases not matched to a gene.

V usage is TRBV10-1 and J usage is TRBJ2-5; tentatively, D is TRBD1 (6 bases). With 4 bases removed from V and 1 base from J, the gap between germline ends came to 7 bases. The CDR3 sequence is 13 residues long. Germline values: CDR1 WNHNN, CDR2 SYGVQD (reference sequence). This chain's CDR3 is CASSGTVQETQYF. CDR3 in DNA: TGCGCCAGCAGTGGGACAGTCCAAGAGACCCAGTACTTC.

This chain joins TRBV6-6 and TRBJ2-6; 8 nucleotides line up with TRBD1. The V segment lost 7 bases and the J segment 1 base; nucleotides outside the gene matches: 6. Germline V lookup: CDR1 MNHNY, CDR2 SVGAGI (reference sequence). This CDR3 is 16 amino acids long. CDR3 loop: CASTPQGASGANVLTF. The DNA of the CDR3 is TGTGCCAGCACCCCCCAGGGGGCGTCTGGGGCCAACGTCCTGACTTTC.

This chain uses TRBV7-8 with TRBJ2-2, with D maybe TRBD2 (6 bases). The V gene's germline CDR1 is SGHVS and CDR2 FQNEAQ. The CDR3 runs 13 residues. V lost 6 bases and J lost 5, with 10 bases in between. The CDR3 DNA reads as TGTGCCAGCAGACTTGGGGGGACCGGGGAGCTGTTTTTT. This encodes CASRLGGTGELFF.

The CDR3 protein is CASSLGRRGLDGYTF. The DNA for the CDR3 is TGCGCCAGCAGCTTGGGCCGGAGGGGCTTGGACGGCTACACCTTC. This chain connects TRBV5-1 to TRBJ1-2; maybe TRBD1 (5 bases). V was shortened by 0 bases and J by 8 bases, with 17 bases between the two germline ends. CDR3 length: 15 residues. Germline loops: CDR1 SGHRS, CDR2 YFSETQ.

This rearrangement joins TRBV7-9 to TRBJ1-6; 7 bases fit TRBD1. The CDR3 extends over 14 amino acids. J gave up 9 bases and V 5 bases, and 7 bases lay outside the gene matches. CDR1 and CDR2 from the germline V gene are SEHNR and FQNEAQ (reference sequence). CDR3 nucleotide sequence: TGTGCCAGCAGCCGAGGGACAGACTTTTCACCCCTCCACTTT. It encodes CASSRGTDFSPLHF.

This clone was counted a few times. This sequence joins TRBV24-1 and TRBJ1-3, with D tentatively TRBD1 (5 bases). This CDR3 spans 18 amino acids. Trimming pared 10 bases from V and 8 bases from J, leaving 32 bases between. Germline lookup yields CDR1 KGHDR and CDR2 SFDVKD. CDR3 DNA: TGTGCCACAAAGACCCGAATAGGACACCCAGACCCTCGGGACACCATATATTTT. It yields the protein CATKTRIGHPDPRDTIYF.

This sequence joins TRBV5-6 and TRBJ2-4; 7 bases are a match to TRBD2. CDR3 size: 12 residues. V dropped 3 bases and J dropped 6; count of bases not matched to a gene: 0. Germline lookup yields CDR1 SGHDT and CDR2 YYEEEE. CDR3 coding DNA: TGTGCCAGCAGCTCGGGGGGAAACATTCAGTACTTC. Its protein is CASSSGGNIQYF.

The V call is TRBV5-4, the J call TRBJ2-7, with D tentatively TRBD1 (7 bases). CDR1 SGHNT and CDR2 YYREEE come from the germline V gene (reference sequence). Trimming removed 4 bases from V and 0 bases from J, with 23 bases in between. The CDR3 length is 18 residues. The CDR3 loop reads CASSPGTASQRASYEQYF. CDR3 DNA sequence: TGTGCCAGCAGCCCCGGGACAGCCTCCCAGCGGGCCTCCTACGAGCAGTACTTC.

This clone was seen more than once but under ten times. The V call is TRBV7-3, the J call TRBJ2-1, with 9 bases lining up with TRBD2. CDR1 and CDR2 from the germline V gene are SGHTA and FQGTGA. CDR3 length: 15 amino acids. J was trimmed by 7 bases and V by 5 bases; bases with no gene match: 9. The CDR3 bases are TGTGCCAGCAGCCCCCAGGGCGGGAGGGCGAATGAGCAGTTCTTC. This gives the protein CASSPQGGRANEQFF.

The V call is TRBV4-2, the J call TRBJ2-7; D remains ambiguous. V was trimmed by 6 bases and J by 6 bases, leaving 9 bases between them. There are 11 residues in the CDR3. Germline V lookup: CDR1 LGHNA, CDR2 YNFKEQ. CDR3 sequence: CASSSTAEQYF. CDR3 DNA: TGTGCCAGCAGTTCAACAGCCGAGCAGTACTTC.

The V call is TRBV12-5, the J call TRBJ1-5, with D perhaps TRBD1 (6 bases). Germline assignment: CDR1 LGHNT and CDR2 FRNRAP. The CDR3 consists of 16 residues. V lost 0 bases and J 4 bases, leaving 13 bases between the germline ends. As DNA, the CDR3 is TGTGCTAGTGGTTTGGTAAGGAAAAGGGGGAATCAGCCCCAGCATTTT. This sequence encodes CASGLVRKRGNQPQHF.

V is TRBV5-1 and J is TRBJ2-7, with TRBD2 matching 7 bases. V lost 3 bases, J lost 0 bases, and 9 bases stayed unmatched. Looked up from germline, CDR1 is SGHRS and CDR2 is YFSETQ. The CDR3 spans 16 residues. CDR3 DNA sequence: TGCGCCAGCAGCTCGGGGGACGGCGGGGGCTCCTACGAGCAGTACTTC. It codes for CASSSGDGGGSYEQYF.

The chain combines TRBV5-6 with TRBJ2-7, with TRBD1 identical over 7 bases. The CDR3 sequence is 15 residues long. The J segment lost 0 bases and the V segment lost 5 bases, leaving 8 bases of the junction unmatched. Germline values: CDR1 SGHDT, CDR2 YYEEEE. The chain's CDR3 is CASRRQGESSYEQYF. Here the CDR3 DNA reads TGTGCCAGCAGACGACAGGGAGAAAGCTCCTACGAGCAGTACTTC. Supplemented by reference TRBV5-6 and TRBJ2-7, the full variable domain reads DAGVTQSPTHLIKTRGQQVTLRCSPKSGHDTVSWYQQALGQGPQFIFQYYEEEERQRGNFPDRFSGHQFPNYSSELNVNALLLGDSALYLCASRRQGESSYEQYFGPGTRLTVT.

This clone was observed a handful of times. This chain joins TRBV5-1 and TRBJ2-3, with D possibly matching TRBD1 (6 bases). V was shortened by 8 bases and J by 0 bases, with 19 bases between the two germline ends. The CDR3 is made up of 16 amino acids. Germline CDR1 is SGHRS and CDR2 is YFSETQ. The CDR3 bases are TGCGCCAGTGAGCGAATGGGACAAGGGAGCACAGATACGCAGTATTTT. It specifies CASERMGQGSTDTQYF.

V is TRBV7-2 and J is TRBJ2-2; 10 bases agree with TRBD1. CDR1 is SGHTA, CDR2 FQGNSA, per germline. Trimming at V came to 8 bases and at J to 3 bases, leaving 0 bases not matched to a gene. The CDR3 has 13 residues. DNA for the CDR3: TGTGCCAGCGGGACAGGGGACACCGGGGAGCTGTTTTTT. The encoded protein is CASGTGDTGELFF.

V and J are TRBV6-2 or TRBV6-3 and TRBJ2-2, with 15 bases fitting TRBD2. The CDR3 is 16 residues long. Per germline, CDR1 MNHEY and CDR2 SVGEGT. V was clipped by 6 bases and J by 4 bases; unmatched bases: 3. The CDR3 region has the DNA TGTGCCAGCAGCTGGACTAGCGGGAGGGTCACCGGGGAGCTGTTTTTT. This sequence encodes CASSWTSGRVTGELFF.

V usage is TRBV3-1 (or the pseudogene TRBV3-2) and J usage is TRBJ1-2, with D unresolved. V lost 5 bases to trimming and J lost 10 bases, with 17 bases between them. The germline gives CDR1 LGHDT, CDR2 YNNKEL (reference sequence). The CDR3 consists of 13 residues. The CDR3 loop reads CASSVSYDGVYTF. In DNA form, the CDR3 reads TGTGCCAGCAGCGTCTCTTACGACGGAGTCTACACCTTC.

The V gene is TRBV6-2 or TRBV6-3, the J gene TRBJ2-7; 8 bases line up with TRBD2. V shed 5 bases, J shed 4 bases, and the junction held 13 bases outside the gene matches. Germline V gene sequence: CDR1 MNHEY, CDR2 SVGEGT. The CDR3 covers 16 residues. CDR3 DNA: TGTGCCAGCAGTGGAGCTACCGGGACTAGTCTTTACGAGCAGTACTTC. Translation gives CASSGATGTSLYEQYF.

The chain uses TRBV2 and TRBJ2-7, with no clear D. The germline V gene encodes CDR1 SNHLY and CDR2 FYNNEI. V lost 0 bases and J 7 bases, leaving 13 bases between the germline ends. The CDR3 runs 14 residues. Here the CDR3 reads CASSEAPGPMEQYF. CDR3 coding DNA: TGTGCCAGCAGTGAAGCCCCGGGTCCCATGGAGCAGTACTTC.

The chain links TRBV6-6 to TRBJ2-7, with D possibly matching TRBD2 (6 bases). V lost 2 bases, J lost 4 bases, and 15 bases lay in between. Per germline, CDR1 MNHNY and CDR2 SVGAGI (reference sequence). The CDR3 covers 15 residues. The CDR3 bases are TGTGCCAGCAGTTACAAGGGGACTGAGTCTTACGAGCAGTACTTC. It specifies CASSYKGTESYEQYF.

The chain recombines TRBV6-1 with TRBJ2-3; 8 bases align to TRBD2. The CDR3 is made up of 17 amino acids. V dropped 2 bases and J dropped 8; count of bases not matched to a gene: 15. Germline V gene data show CDR1 as MNHNS and CDR2 as SASEGT. In DNA form, the CDR3 reads TGTGCCAGCAGTGAAATGGTGTTCGGCGGGGGGCCGGGTACGCAGTATTTT. Translation gives CASSEMVFGGGPGTQYF.

The chain has TRBV7-9 and TRBJ2-3, with a possible D match to TRBD2 (5 bases). This CDR3 region has 13 residues. Trimming stripped 5 bases from V and 3 bases from J, with 9 bases between. Germline V lookup: CDR1 SEHNR, CDR2 FQNEAQ (reference sequence). The CDR3 region is CASSPTRTDTQYF. The CDR3, as DNA: TGTGCCAGCAGCCCAACTAGAACAGATACGCAGTATTTT.

This sequence joins TRBV6-6 and TRBJ1-2; D gene ambiguous. V was trimmed by 4 bases and J by 3 bases, leaving 3 bases between them. The CDR3 totals 11 residues. Germline V gene lookup returns CDR1 MNHNY and CDR2 SVGAGI (reference sequence). DNA of the CDR3: TGTGCCAGCAGTTCGTACTATGGCTACACCTTC. Protein sequence: CASSSYYGYTF.

CDR3 nucleotides: TGTGCCAGCAATCCTGACCTTATGGGACAGAATAATGAAAAACTGTTTTTT. Translation: CASNPDLMGQNNEKLFF. The chain uses TRBV27 and TRBJ1-4; 7 nucleotides align to TRBD1. The CDR3 contains 17 residues. CDR1 is MNHEY, CDR2 SMNVEV, per germline (reference sequence). Trimming cost V 7 bases and J 4 bases; bases outside gene matches: 15.

As DNA, the CDR3 is TGTGCCAGCAGCCCCCCTCGGACAGTATTCCCCAGTTCCTACGAGCAGTACTTC. It encodes CASSPPRTVFPSSYEQYF. V usage is TRBV11-3 and J usage is TRBJ2-7; a weak D match, TRBD1 (6 bases). Germline V gene lookup returns CDR1 SGHNT and CDR2 YENEEA. The CDR3 runs 18 residues. The V and J ends lost 5 bases and 1 base respectively, with 24 bases between them.

This clone appeared a single time. V is TRBV5-4 and J is TRBJ1-2; possibly TRBD1 for D (5 bases). Germline CDR1 is SGHNT and CDR2 is YYREEE (reference sequence). Trimming took 3 bases from V and 4 from J, leaving 10 bases between them. CDR3 size: 13 residues. The CDR3 bases are TGTGCCAGCAGCTCCCCGGGGGGCTATGGCTACACCTTC. Amino acids: CASSSPGGYGYTF.